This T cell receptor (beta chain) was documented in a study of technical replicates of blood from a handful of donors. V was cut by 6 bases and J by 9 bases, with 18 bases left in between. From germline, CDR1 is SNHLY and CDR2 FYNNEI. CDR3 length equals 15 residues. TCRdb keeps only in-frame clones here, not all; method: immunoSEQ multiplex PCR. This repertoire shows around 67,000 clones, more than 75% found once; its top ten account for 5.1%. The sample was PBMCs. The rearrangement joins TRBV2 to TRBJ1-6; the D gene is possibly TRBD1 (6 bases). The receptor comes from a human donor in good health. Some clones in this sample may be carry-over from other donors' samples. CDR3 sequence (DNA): TGTGCCAGCAGGGACGGCGGCAGGGGTGCTTCACCCCTCCACTTT. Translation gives CASRDGGRGASPLHF.